The source of this T cell receptor beta chain is a study of blood T cells in healthy people across ages. Study-wide results and limits: Estimates based on one million T cells were treated as lower bounds.

This CDR3 is built from 12 residues. CDR1 is MNHEY and CDR2 is SMNVEV in the germline V gene (reference sequence). For the second PCR, which ran for roughly 6 to 12 cycles, a sample-barcoded 5' primer and a J-beta primer mix were used. The template-switch adaptor was a 5' adaptor with 12 random nucleotides. It tagged each cDNA molecule. TCRdb re-derived calls from the 5' RACE reads in MiXCR, one entry per CDR3 protein. The sample comprises under 1,000,000 distinct CDR3 sequences, around 50% of which are singletons, and 18% rests with the top ten. Comment on this clonotype: Antigen specificity is unknown. The germline gene is not matched at one end of the junction; a read error may be the cause.

Each donor had around 11 milliliters of peripheral blood drawn. Source material: blood. This receptor was taken from a man aged 80 or over in good health. The chain links TRBV27 to TRBJ2-6; unclear D gene. The DNA of the CDR3 is TGTGCCAGCGCTTCTGAGGCCAACGTCCTGACTTTC. Amino acids: CASASEANVLTF.